These 10 T cell receptor beta chains came from one sample sequenced in a study of cytotoxic CD8 clonotypes in ibrutinib-treated CLL (TCRdb year 2021). Taken with the paper, the label for time point translates to: progressive disease on ibrutinib. The library was made by the immunoSEQ multiplex PCR assay. This is the immuneACCESS table as TCRdb keeps it, with only in-frame sequences that have V and J called. A part of the clones is gone; compared with another copy, unresolved V genes explain less than half, and the rest is unexplained. The sample yields tens of thousands of clones; approximately 70% were counted once. Clones ranked in the top ten supply around 10% of the sample. Here the sequenced sample was PBMCs, taken at disease progression, from a patient treated with ibrutinib. The receptors derive from a human donor with chronic lymphocytic leukemia.

V gene TRBV11-2 combines with J gene TRBJ2-1; 7 positions match TRBD2. V lost 2 bases to trimming and J lost 8 bases; unmatched junction nucleotides: 9. CDR3 length: 15 residues. The germline V gene has CDR1 SGHAT and CDR2 FQNNGV. CDR3 DNA: TGTGCCAGCAGCTTATTAGGGGACTACTGGGATGAGCAGTTCTTC. Protein sequence: CASSLLGDYWDEQFF.

This clone was detected a few times. The gene calls are TRBV18 and TRBJ2-7; 8 bases line up with TRBD1. The J segment lost 4 bases and the V segment lost 4 bases, leaving 12 bases of the junction unmatched. CDR1 is KGHSH, CDR2 LQKENI, per germline. This CDR3 is built from 16 residues. The CDR3 spells CASSLQQGEAGYEQYF. CDR3 bases: TGTGCCAGCTCACTCCAACAGGGGGAGGCCGGGTACGAGCAGTACTTC.

There are a few counts of this clone. V is TRBV30 and J is TRBJ1-2, with D uncertain. Germline values: CDR1 GTSNPN, CDR2 SVGIG (reference sequence). This CDR3 has 16 residues. The ends were cut back, 4 bases at V and 0 bases at J, with 18 bases in the middle. CDR3 DNA sequence: TGTGCCTGGATTTATTTGTCAGGCCGAGCTAACTATGGCTACACCTTC. Its translation is CAWIYLSGRANYGYTF.

The chain joins TRBV29-1 to TRBJ1-4; weak D call: TRBD1 (5 bases). Trimming left V 6 bases short and J 2 bases short, with 10 bases between. Germline values: CDR1 SQVTM, CDR2 ANQGSEA. The CDR3 length is 13 residues. The CDR3 region is CSVSPGTNEKLFF. The CDR3 DNA sequence: TGCAGCGTCTCTCCAGGGACTAATGAAAAACTGTTTTTT.

This clone was counted between two and nine times. This sequence joins TRBV25-1 and TRBJ2-7, with 8 nucleotides matching TRBD1. The CDR3 is made up of 16 amino acids. The germline CDR1 and CDR2 sequences are MGHDK and SYGVNS. Trimming removed 6 bases from V and 0 bases from J; junction bases left unmatched: 10. The CDR3 protein is CASSPSGGAHSYEQYF. CDR3 bases: TGTGCCAGCAGCCCTTCAGGGGGCGCCCACTCCTACGAGCAGTACTTC.

This clone showed up just a few times. V and J are TRBV30 and TRBJ1-2, with 12 bases matching TRBD1. The CDR3 is made up of 15 amino acids. CDR1 GTSNPN and CDR2 SVGIG come from the germline V gene (reference sequence). The junction had 10 bases not matched to a gene; V was cut back by 3 bases and J by 8 bases. CDR3 sequence: CAWRPGTGGDRGYTF. The CDR3 DNA sequence: TGTGCCTGGAGACCCGGGACAGGGGGCGATCGGGGCTACACCTTC.

The rearrangement uses TRBV5-6 and TRBJ1-1; the D is unclear. The V gene lost 6 bases and the J gene lost 2 bases, with 14 bases spanning the gap. This CDR3 has 14 amino acids. Germline V gene sequence: CDR1 SGHDT, CDR2 YYEEEE. In DNA form, the CDR3 reads TGTGCCAGCACCTCCGCCTGGGATAACACTGAAGCTTTCTTT. It encodes CASTSAWDNTEAFF.

This rearrangement joins TRBV2 to TRBJ2-3; TRBD2 agrees at 7 bases. The CDR3 totals 16 residues. Germline-derived CDR1 and CDR2 are SNHLY and FYNNEI. V lost 7 bases to trimming and J lost 0 bases; unmatched junction nucleotides: 10. CDR3 sequence reads: CASIRGRVYSTDTQYF. The CDR3 DNA reads TGTGCCAGCATCCGGGGGAGGGTTTATAGCACAGATACGCAGTATTTT.

The V and J genes are TRBV5-1 and TRBJ2-1; 7 bases match TRBD2. V trimming: 3 bases; J trimming: 0 bases; junction bases outside the gene matches: 3. This CDR3 is built from 15 residues. In germline, CDR1 is SGHRS, CDR2 YFSETQ. The CDR3 spells CASSSLALSYNEQFF. The CDR3 region has the DNA TGCGCCAGCAGCTCACTAGCGCTCTCCTACAATGAGCAGTTCTTC. Drawing the rest from reference TRBV5-1 and TRBJ2-1, the complete variable domain is KAGVTQTPRYLIKTRGQQVTLSCSPISGHRSVSWYQQTPGQGLQFLFEYFSETQRNKGNFPGRFSGRQFSNSRSEMNVSTLELGDSALYLCASSSLALSYNEQFFGPGTRLTVL.

V and J are TRBV6-5 and TRBJ1-2; TRBD1 matches 10 bases. CDR3 length: 14 residues. Trimming at V came to 6 bases and at J to 7 bases, leaving 8 bases not matched to a gene. Germline loops: CDR1 MNHEY, CDR2 SVGAGI. The CDR3 loop is CASRSDRGQAGYTF. DNA for the CDR3: TGTGCCAGCAGATCCGACAGGGGGCAGGCTGGCTACACCTTC.